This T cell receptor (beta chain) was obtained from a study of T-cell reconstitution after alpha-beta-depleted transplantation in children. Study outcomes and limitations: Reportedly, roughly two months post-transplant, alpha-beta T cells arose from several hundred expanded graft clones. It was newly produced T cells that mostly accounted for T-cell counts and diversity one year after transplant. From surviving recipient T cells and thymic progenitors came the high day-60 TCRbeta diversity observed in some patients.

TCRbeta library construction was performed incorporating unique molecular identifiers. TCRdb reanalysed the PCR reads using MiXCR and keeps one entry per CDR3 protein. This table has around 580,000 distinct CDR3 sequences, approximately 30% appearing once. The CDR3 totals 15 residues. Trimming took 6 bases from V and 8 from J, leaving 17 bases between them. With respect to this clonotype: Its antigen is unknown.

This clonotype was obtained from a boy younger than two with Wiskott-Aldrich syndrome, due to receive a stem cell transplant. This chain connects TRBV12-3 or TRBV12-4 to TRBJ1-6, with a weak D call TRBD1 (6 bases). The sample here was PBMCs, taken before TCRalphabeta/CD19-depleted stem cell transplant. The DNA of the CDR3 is TGTGCCAGCAGCACGCCGAGGGACACCTATTCACCCCTCCACTTT. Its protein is CASSTPRDTYSPLHF.